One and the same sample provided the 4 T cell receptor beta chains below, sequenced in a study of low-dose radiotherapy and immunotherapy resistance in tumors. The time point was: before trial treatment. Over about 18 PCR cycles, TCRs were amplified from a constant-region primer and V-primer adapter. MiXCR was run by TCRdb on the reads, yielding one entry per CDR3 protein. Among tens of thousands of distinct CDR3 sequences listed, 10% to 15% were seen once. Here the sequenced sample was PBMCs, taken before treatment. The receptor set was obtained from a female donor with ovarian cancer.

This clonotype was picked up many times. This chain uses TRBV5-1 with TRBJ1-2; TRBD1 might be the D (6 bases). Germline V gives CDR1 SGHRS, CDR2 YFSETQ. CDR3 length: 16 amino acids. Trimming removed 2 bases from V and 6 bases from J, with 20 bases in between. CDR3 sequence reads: CASSLGGGRKSDGYTF. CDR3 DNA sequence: TGCGCCAGCAGCTTAGGAGGGGGAAGAAAGTCCGATGGCTACACCTTC.

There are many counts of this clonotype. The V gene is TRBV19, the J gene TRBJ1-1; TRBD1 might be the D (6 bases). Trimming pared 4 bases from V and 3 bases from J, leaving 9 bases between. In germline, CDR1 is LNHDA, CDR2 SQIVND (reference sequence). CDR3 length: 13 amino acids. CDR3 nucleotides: TGTGCCAGTAGTACAGGACAGTACACTGAAGCTTTCTTT. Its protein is CASSTGQYTEAFF.

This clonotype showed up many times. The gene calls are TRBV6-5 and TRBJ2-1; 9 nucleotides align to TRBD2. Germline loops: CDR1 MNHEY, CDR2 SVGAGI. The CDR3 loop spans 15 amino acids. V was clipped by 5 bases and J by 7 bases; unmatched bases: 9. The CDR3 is CASSAPSGGWNEQFF. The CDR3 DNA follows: TGTGCCAGCAGTGCCCCCAGCGGGGGGTGGAATGAGCAGTTCTTC.

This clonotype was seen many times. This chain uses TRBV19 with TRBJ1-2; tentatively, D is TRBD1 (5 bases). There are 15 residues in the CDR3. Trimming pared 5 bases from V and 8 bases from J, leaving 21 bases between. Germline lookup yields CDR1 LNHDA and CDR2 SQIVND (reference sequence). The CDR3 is CASSPGRTGRDGYTF. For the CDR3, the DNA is TGTGCCAGTAGTCCAGGGCGTACAGGCAGGGACGGCTACACCTTC.